Presented here are 16 T cell receptor beta chains from one specimen sequenced in a study of T cell clonality in common variable immunodeficiency. Notes on the study in general: Fewer deletions and N-nucleotide insertions were reportedly seen in common variable immunodeficiency TCR beta sequences.

What these receptors recognize is not known. TCRdb's copy holds only in-frame clones and misses some; the assay was immunoSEQ multiplex PCR. The sample table includes around 15,000 clones. The sequenced sample was peripheral blood mononuclear cells. The source of these receptors is a human donor with common variable immunodeficiency.

This clone is classed as medium-sized by frequency. The read stops 3 residues short of the end of the CDR3; the missing end is completed from the germline J gene. The chain has TRBV30 and TRBJ1-4, with 12 bases lining up with TRBD1. V shed 0 bases, J shed 8 bases, and the junction held 7 bases outside the gene matches. This CDR3 has 16 residues. Germline V gene data show CDR1 as GTSNPN and CDR2 as SVGIG (reference sequence). CDR3: CAWSVSGTGGREKLFF. The CDR3 DNA, read in part, is TGTGCCTGGAGTGTTAGCGGGACAGGGGGCCGGGAAAAA.

Points on this clone: The read is 3 residues too short to cover the CDR3 end, so that end is filled in from the germline J gene. The V gene is TRBV19, the J gene TRBJ1-5; 7 nucleotides align to TRBD1. V lost 0 bases, J lost 6 bases, and 5 bases stayed unmatched. The CDR3 runs to 15 residues. Per the germline V gene, CDR1 is LNHDA and CDR2 is SQIVND (reference sequence). Partial CDR3 DNA: TGTGCCAGTAGTATAGAAGGAGGGGGCGGTCAGCCC. This sequence encodes CASSIEGGGGQP. From start to end, the CDR3 is CASSIEGGGGQPQHF.

The chain's CDR3 is CASKTEGWKAFF. The CDR3 DNA, read in part, is TGTGCCAGTAAAACCGAGGGTTGGAAA. V usage is TRBV19 and J usage is TRBJ1-1; D ambiguous. With the read ending 3 residues before the CDR3 end, the germline J gene is used to fill in that end. Germline CDR1 reads LNHDA; CDR2 reads SQIVND (reference sequence). CDR3 length: 12 residues.

A word on this clone: The read terminates 3 residues ahead of where the CDR3 ends, so the germline J gene completes it. The V and J genes are TRBV20-1 and TRBJ1-1, with TRBD1 as a possible D gene (5 bases). In germline, CDR1 is DFQATT, CDR2 SNEGSKA (reference sequence). The CDR3 runs to 15 residues. The ends were cut back, 0 bases at V and 5 bases at J, with 16 bases in the middle. The CDR3 DNA, read in part, is TGCAGTGCTAGAGAGGGGGGAAGGGGTCGGACTGAA. Its protein is CSAREGGRGRTE. In full, the CDR3 reads CSAREGGRGRTEAFF.

In regard to this clone: The read terminates 3 residues before the CDR3 end, so the remaining end is supplied by the germline J gene. This sequence joins TRBV20-1 and TRBJ2-3, with 7 bases aligning to TRBD2. J lost 6 bases, V lost 5 bases, and 14 bases had no gene match. The CDR3 contains 15 residues. Looked up from germline, CDR1 is DFQATT and CDR2 is SNEGSKA (reference sequence). The CDR3 bases that were read are TGCAGTGCTGACCACCCCCGGGGGGTGGGGGATACG. This encodes CSADHPRGVGDT. The full CDR3 reads CSADHPRGVGDTQYF.

With regard to this clone: Coverage ceases 3 residues before the CDR3 finishes, and the germline J gene fills in the end. The chain is built from TRBV19 and TRBJ1-1, with 8 bases lining up with TRBD1. The junction had 1 base not matched to a gene; V was cut back by 3 bases and J by 1 base. The CDR3 runs to 14 residues. Germline lookup yields CDR1 LNHDA and CDR2 SQIVND (reference sequence). The part of the CDR3 DNA that was read is TGTGCCAGTAGTATGGGACAGGCGAACACTGAA. This sequence encodes CASSMGQANTE. In full, the CDR3 is CASSMGQANTEAFF. Together with reference TRBV19 and TRBJ1-1, the CDR3 gives the full variable domain: DGGITQSPKYLFRKEGQNVTLSCEQNLNHDAMYWYRQDPGQGLRLIYYSQIVNDFQKGDIAEGYSVSREKKESFPLTVTSAQKNPTAFYLCASSMGQANTEAFFGQGTRLTVV.

The sequenced part of the CDR3 DNA is TGTGCCAGCAGCTTGGGACAGCTATATGGC. This codes for CASSLGQLYG. The whole CDR3 reads CASSLGQLYGYTF. V gene TRBV7-2 combines with J gene TRBJ1-2, with 7 nucleotides matching TRBD1. The CDR3 end falls 3 residues outside the read, so it is completed with the germline J gene. Germline V gene data show CDR1 as SGHTA and CDR2 as FQGNSA. CDR3 length: 13 amino acids. V shed 3 bases, J shed 5 bases, and the junction held 3 bases outside the gene matches.

Regarding this clone: The CDR3 end is not reached by the read, which stops 3 residues before it; the germline J gene fills it in. The rearrangement joins TRBV30 to TRBJ2-5; 9 positions agree with TRBD1. The germline V gene has CDR1 GTSNPN and CDR2 SVGIG (reference sequence). CDR3 size: 14 residues. Trimming took 4 bases from V and 1 from J; bases not matched to a gene: 4. The DNA read from the CDR3 is TGTGCCTGGACCGGGACAGGGCCCCAAGAGACC. This gives the protein CAWTGTGPQET. In full, the CDR3 is CAWTGTGPQETQYF.

According to its frequency, this clone is medium-sized. The CDR3 end falls 3 residues outside the read, so it is completed with the germline J gene. This chain links TRBV18 with TRBJ1-5; a possible D gene is TRBD1 (5 bases). Germline values: CDR1 KGHSH, CDR2 LQKENI. V was pared by 6 bases and J by 4 bases, with 10 bases between. The CDR3 sequence is 13 residues long. CDR3 DNA, as far as it was read: TGTGCCAGCTCCCGCGACAGTAATCAGCCC. It is translated as CASSRDSNQP. The complete CDR3 protein is CASSRDSNQPQHF.

A note on this clone: Read data end 3 residues before the CDR3 end; the end is taken from the germline J gene. The chain carries TRBV30 and TRBJ1-6, with 7 bases lining up with TRBD1. Trimming cost V 0 bases and J 7 bases; bases outside gene matches: 9. The CDR3 runs to 16 residues. Germline CDR1 reads GTSNPN; CDR2 reads SVGIG (reference sequence). Partial CDR3 DNA: TGTGCCTGGAGTGTACTCGGTCCAGGGGGGAATTCACCC. Translated: CAWSVLGPGGNSP. The full-length CDR3 reads as CAWSVLGPGGNSPLHF.

Of note for this clone: The read falls 3 residues short of the CDR3 end, and the missing part is taken from the germline J gene. The gene calls are TRBV30 and TRBJ1-2; D is possibly TRBD1 (5 bases). V was clipped by 4 bases and J by 3 bases, with 15 bases between them. Germline V lookup: CDR1 GTSNPN, CDR2 SVGIG (reference sequence). CDR3 length: 14 residues. Partial CDR3 DNA: TGTGCCTGGAACCTGGGGGGGGTCTACTATGGC. This sequence encodes CAWNLGGVYYG. The whole CDR3 is CAWNLGGVYYGYTF. Supplemented by reference TRBV30 and TRBJ1-2, the full variable domain reads SQTIHQWPATLVQPVGSPLSLECTVEGTSNPNLYWYRQAAGRGLQLLFYSVGIGQISSEVPQNLSASRPQDRQFILSSKKLLLSDSGFYLCAWNLGGVYYGYTFGSGTRLTVV.

A note on this clone: Read data end 3 residues before the CDR3 end; the end is taken from the germline J gene. This chain uses TRBV7-2 with TRBJ2-1; the D is unclear. The V end was cut by 4 bases, the J end by 9 bases, with 7 bases between. The CDR3 runs to 11 residues. CDR1 is SGHTA and CDR2 is FQGNSA in the germline V gene. CDR3 loop: CASSYGFEQFF. CDR3 DNA (partial): TGTGCCAGCAGCTACGGGTTTGAG.

With respect to this clone: Read sequence stops 3 residues before the CDR3 end, and the germline J gene provides the missing end. This sequence joins TRBV6-1 and TRBJ1-1; the D gene is possibly TRBD1 (5 bases). Germline CDR1 reads MNHNS; CDR2 reads SASEGT. CDR3 length: 14 amino acids. Here the CDR3 reads CASSEGGSLGGAFF. CDR3 bases read: TGTGCCAGCAGTGAAGGCGGATCCCTGGGGGGA.

Worth noting for this clone: The read stops 3 residues short of the end of the CDR3; the missing end is completed from the germline J gene. This chain uses TRBV19 with TRBJ2-2, with 10 bases that match TRBD2. Germline CDR1 and CDR2: LNHDA and SQIVND (reference sequence). This CDR3 spans 17 amino acids. V shed 5 bases, J shed 7 bases, and the junction held 13 bases outside the gene matches. This CDR3 is CASSSSSGGPGFGELFF. CDR3 DNA, as far as it was read: TGTGCCAGTAGTTCTTCTAGCGGGGGCCCGGGGTTCGGGGAG.

With regard to this clone: The read halts 3 residues ahead of the CDR3 end, with the missing end drawn from the germline J gene. This chain joins TRBV20-1 and TRBJ1-5; 10 positions match TRBD1. The CDR3 sequence is 13 residues long. The junction had 3 bases not matched to a gene; V was cut back by 5 bases and J by 5 bases. CDR1 is DFQATT and CDR2 is SNEGSKA in the germline V gene (reference sequence). CDR3 in amino acids: CSAVDRGDQPQHF. The DNA read from the CDR3 is TGCAGTGCTGTGGACAGGGGGGATCAGCCC.

As regards this clone: The DNA ends 3 residues before the CDR3 does, and the rest of the CDR3 is filled in from the germline J gene. The genes are TRBV19 and TRBJ1-1; D is unresolved. The CDR3 is 9 amino acids. In germline, CDR1 is LNHDA, CDR2 SQIVND (reference sequence). The CDR3 loop reads CASDSSAFF. The sequenced CDR3 bases are TGTGCCAGTGACTCGTCC.